This entry lists 12 T cell receptor beta chains sequenced from one sample in a study of T cells in women clearing cervical HPV infection. Sequencing used immunoSEQ multiplex PCR; TCRdb keeps in-frame clones, though not all of them. The sample data list some 31,000 clones. The specimen sequenced was blood buffy coat. Receptors were obtained from a woman aged 18-69 years with a cervical HPV16 infection that either progressed to CIN3+ or cleared (not recorded which).

With regard to this clone: A read error may account for a junction end that differs from germline. With the read ending 3 residues before the CDR3 end, the germline J gene is used to fill in that end. The rearrangement joins TRBV18 to TRBJ2-4; 7 nucleotides align to TRBD2. The CDR3 runs to 17 residues. CDR1 and CDR2 from the germline V gene are KGHSH and LQKENI. Incomplete CDR3 DNA: TGTGCCAGCTCGCCACGTCCCCCCAAGGTTGGGGACTATGGT. It specifies CASSPRPPKVGDYG. The full CDR3 protein is CASSPRPPKVGDYGQYF.

Points on this clone: The read ends 3 residues early relative to the CDR3; the germline J gene fills the gap. The chain uses TRBV11-2 and TRBJ2-3; D ambiguous. Trimming cost V 3 bases and J 0 bases, with 7 bases left between them. The germline CDR1 and CDR2 sequences are SGHAT and FQNNGV. The CDR3 extends over 14 amino acids. The CDR3 bases that were read are TGTGCCAGCAGCTTGTCCAGAAGCACAGATACG. Its protein is CASSLSRSTDT. In full, the CDR3 is CASSLSRSTDTQYF.

Concerning this clone: The CDR3 goes on 3 residues after the read ends, and that part is filled in from the germline J gene. J is TRBJ2-7 and V is TRBV20-1; D is ambiguous. The CDR3 has 14 residues. Per germline, CDR1 DFQATT and CDR2 SNEGSKA (reference sequence). Trimming shortened V by 5 bases and J by 0 bases, and 14 bases separated the two germline ends. The CDR3 region is CSAPSPYSSYEQYF. The part of the CDR3 DNA that was read is TGCAGTGCTCCTAGTCCCTATAGCTCCTACGAG.

As for this clone: The missing CDR3 end, 3 residues past where the read stops, is filled in from the germline J gene. The chain has TRBV5-1 and TRBJ2-6, with TRBD1 matching 8 bases. The germline V gene encodes CDR1 SGHRS and CDR2 YFSETQ. J was trimmed by 2 bases and V by 1 base; bases with no gene match: 2. The CDR3 is made up of 16 amino acids. CDR3 DNA, as far as it was read: TGCGCCAGCAGCTTGCAGGGGGCGCCTGGGGCCAACGTC. It specifies CASSLQGAPGANV. The whole CDR3 region reads CASSLQGAPGANVLTF.

With respect to this clone: At one end, the junction sequence differs from germline, possibly due to a read error. Coverage ceases 3 residues before the CDR3 finishes, and the germline J gene fills in the end. The same CDR3 is also encoded by other DNA sequences in this sample. V is TRBV30 and J is TRBJ1-3; TRBD1 matches 7 bases. CDR1 is GTSNPN and CDR2 is SVGIG in the germline V gene (reference sequence). The CDR3 has 15 amino acids. The CDR3 loop is CAWSAGQHSGNTIYF. The covered CDR3 bases are TGTGCCTGGAGTGCGGGACAGCACTCTGGAAACACT.

Note on this clone: The CDR3 is cut off 3 residues early in the read; its end comes from the germline J gene. The chain joins TRBV2 to TRBJ2-2; D gene uncertain. Germline V gene lookup returns CDR1 SNHLY and CDR2 FYNNEI. This CDR3 comprises 12 residues. The CDR3 here is CASRSTNEKLFF. The DNA read from the CDR3 is TGTGCCAGCAGGTCAACTAATGAAAAG.

Details on this clone: The sequence runs out 3 residues before the end of the CDR3; the remainder is reconstructed from the germline J gene. The chain combines TRBV18 with TRBJ2-3, with TRBD2 matching 7 bases. CDR1 and CDR2 (germline): KGHSH, LQKENI. V shed 6 bases, J shed 4 bases, and the junction held 13 bases outside the gene matches. This CDR3 region has 16 residues. The sequenced part of the CDR3 DNA is TGTGCCAGCTCCACCACCTGGCGGGAGTCATCAGATACG. Residues: CASSTTWRESSDT. The complete CDR3 reads CASSTTWRESSDTQYF.

Remarks on this clone: The CDR3 goes on 3 residues after the read ends, and that part is filled in from the germline J gene. The chain is built from TRBV7-6 and TRBJ1-2; TRBD1 aligns across 8 bases. CDR1 is SGHVS and CDR2 is FNYEAQ in the germline V gene. This CDR3 spans 15 amino acids. The J segment lost 3 bases and the V segment lost 5 bases, leaving 8 bases of the junction unmatched. CDR3 residues: CASSPRQGTDYGYTF. Incomplete CDR3 DNA: TGTGCCAGCAGCCCGAGACAGGGGACGGACTATGGC.

In the case of this clone: Read data end 3 residues before the CDR3 end; the end is taken from the germline J gene. The chain employs TRBV19 and TRBJ2-2; 9 nucleotides match TRBD1. This CDR3 is 17 amino acids long. The germline gives CDR1 LNHDA, CDR2 SQIVND (reference sequence). The covered CDR3 bases are TGTGCCAGTAGTACCGGGACAGGGCAAGGAGGGGCCAACGTG. Protein product: CASSTGTGQGGANV. The complete CDR3 reads CASSTGTGQGGANVLFF.

The CDR3 sequence is CASSPPGLLSTNEKLFF. CDR3 bases read: TGTGCCAGTAGTCCTCCAGGGCTTTTATCAACTAATGAAAAA. The rearrangement links TRBV19 to TRBJ1-4, with D possibly matching TRBD1 (5 bases). The read comes to an end 3 residues before the CDR3 does, leaving the germline J gene to fill in the end. V dropped 5 bases and J dropped 0 bases, with 16 bases sitting between them. The germline gives CDR1 LNHDA, CDR2 SQIVND (reference sequence). This CDR3 has 17 residues.

Remarks on this clone: Sequencing ends 3 residues short of the CDR3 end; the germline J gene provides the rest. The chain recombines TRBV18 with TRBJ1-1; a possible D gene is TRBD1 (6 bases). V lost 6 bases and J 1 base, leaving 9 bases between the germline ends. The CDR3 extends over 13 amino acids. Germline values: CDR1 KGHSH, CDR2 LQKENI. The CDR3 bases that were read are TGTGCCAGCTCCCCAGGGGCGAACACTGAA. Encoded protein: CASSPGANTE. The complete CDR3 reads CASSPGANTEAFF. The whole variable domain, filled in from reference TRBV18 and TRBJ1-1, reads NAGVMQNPRHLVRRRGQEARLRCSPMKGHSHVYWYRQLPEEGLKFMVYLQKENIIDESGMPKERFSAEFPKEGPSILRIQQVVRGDSAAYFCASSPGANTEAFFGQGTRLTVV.

The CDR3 here is CASSLTGDSPLHF. The CDR3 DNA, read in part, is TGCGCCAGCAGTCTGACAGGGGACTCACCC. This chain connects TRBV10-2 to TRBJ1-6; TRBD1 matches 8 bases. The sequence runs out 3 residues before the end of the CDR3; the remainder is reconstructed from the germline J gene. The CDR3 has 13 amino acids. The germline CDR1 and CDR2 sequences are WSHSY and SAAADI. V was pared by 5 bases and J by 10 bases, with 4 bases of the junction left unmatched.